The T cell receptor beta chain under discussion was sequenced for a study of blood T cell repertoires in COVID-19. Background on the study: The origin of the acute and convalescent COVID-19 samples was the United States, Italy and Spain. T cells, B-cell-depleted T cells, or PBMCs supplied cDNA or gDNA.

In the study's own analysis: How many nucleated cells were present was estimated from reference gene primer amplification. Assay used: immunoSEQ multiplex PCR; TCRdb lists only in-frame clones, some missing. The V and J calls and the clone size are those of that table, but D and trimming were determined from the DNA. The table has over 50,000 clones, 65% to 85% seen once. This clone was seen more than once but under ten times. The TCR sequence derives from a man aged 80 or over with active or convalescent COVID-19. Sequences were obtained from peripheral blood.

The CDR3 reads CASSLPGQGVTDTQYF. The DNA for the CDR3 is TGTGCCAGCAGCCTTCCGGGACAGGGGGTCACAGATACGCAGTATTTT. This chain joins TRBV7-8 and TRBJ2-3, with 11 bases fitting TRBD1. There are 16 residues in the CDR3. Germline CDR1 is SGHVS and CDR2 is FQNEAQ. With V trimmed by 5 bases and J by 2 bases, 6 bases remained unmatched. Drawing the rest from reference TRBV7-8 and TRBJ2-3, the complete variable domain is GAGVSQSPRYKVAKRGQDVALRCDPISGHVSLFWYQQALGQGPEFLTYFQNEAQLDKSGLPSDRFFAERPEGSVSTLKIQRTQQEDSAVYLCASSLPGQGVTDTQYFGPGTRLTVL.